Below, one T cell receptor beta chain is given with its context. 60 Vbeta and 13 Jbeta primers were used in PCR. Produced via immunoSEQ multiplex PCR; TCRdb's table is partial and in-frame only. Among around 150,000 clones listed, about 80% were seen once. This entry belongs to a study of cytomegalovirus exposure and HLA in healthy donors. The V end lost 2 bases, the J end lost 0 bases, and 11 bases lay between the germline ends. Germline V CDR1 and CDR2: KGHSH, LQKENI. This CDR3 is built from 16 residues. This sequence joins TRBV18 and TRBJ1-5; no clear D gene. Source material: PBMCs. The TCR comes from a man aged 50 or older in good health and CMV-seropositive. For the CDR3, the DNA is TGTGCCAGCTCACCAGAGGCAGCTTATAGCAATCAGCCCCAGCATTTT. This encodes CASSPEAAYSNQPQHF. The variable domain in full, completed from reference TRBV18 and TRBJ1-5, reads NAGVMQNPRHLVRRRGQEARLRCSPMKGHSHVYWYRQLPEEGLKFMVYLQKENIIDESGMPKERFSAEFPKEGPSILRIQQVVRGDSAAYFCASSPEAAYSNQPQHFGDGTRLSIL.